Below are 2 T cell receptor beta chains sequenced from a single sample in a study of CD8+CD57+ T cells in acquired aplastic anemia. TCR beta VDJ and CDR3 profiles were obtained from a genomic DNA template. TCRdb called the reads again in MiXCR, with one record for every CDR3 protein. The sample records some 220,000 distinct CDR3 sequences, almost 35% being singletons. The sequencing sample was made of sorted CD4+, CD8+, or CD8+CD57+ T cells (not recorded which) from PBMCs. The receptors here all came from a human donor in good health, serving as a control.

The chain couples TRBV10-3 to TRBJ1-2; 8 bases are a match to TRBD1. The V gene end was trimmed by 10 bases and the J gene end by 7 bases; junction bases not matched to a gene: 14. This CDR3 spans 14 amino acids. Germline loops: CDR1 ENHRY, CDR2 SYGVKD. The CDR3 bases are TGTGCCAGCAGCTTAGATGCAGGGACAGGTGGCTACACCTTC. It translates to CASSLDAGTGGYTF.

With regard to this clonotype: This may stem from a read error, because a much larger clone lies one nucleotide away. V is TRBV7-9 and J is TRBJ2-5, with D maybe TRBD2 (6 bases). V gave up 8 bases and J gave up 7 bases, with 20 bases separating them. The germline gives CDR1 SEHNR, CDR2 FQNEAQ (reference sequence). The CDR3 covers 14 residues. The CDR3 nucleotides are TGTGCCAGCGGCTCAACGACTAGTAGTTCGACCCAGTACTTC. This encodes CASGSTTSSSTQYF.